The 28 T cell receptor beta chains in this list originate from one sample, sequenced in a study of cytomegalovirus exposure and HLA in healthy donors. PCR involved 60 Vbeta and 13 Jbeta primers. The data were produced by immunoSEQ multiplex PCR, yet TCRdb's version contains in-frame clones alone and is incomplete. Seen here are approximately 100,000 clones, around 60% observed once, and the top ten hold around 4%. Material: PBMCs. The receptors were gathered from a young man in good health and CMV-seropositive.

The V and J genes are TRBV5-4 and TRBJ1-1, with D maybe TRBD1 (6 bases). CDR1 and CDR2 from the germline V gene are SGHNT and YYREEE (reference sequence). The V end was cut by 3 bases, the J end by 6 bases, with 9 bases between. The CDR3 has 12 residues. CDR3 sequence (DNA): TGTGCCAGCAGCTACCAGGGGTCTGAAGCTTTCTTT. It is translated as CASSYQGSEAFF.

The chain uses TRBV19 and TRBJ1-1; no reliable D call. V lost 3 bases, J lost 0 bases, and 8 bases lay in between. Germline V CDR1 and CDR2: LNHDA, SQIVND (reference sequence). This CDR3 is 14 amino acids long. The CDR3 spells CASSIRYMNTEAFF. DNA for the CDR3: TGTGCCAGTAGTATTCGGTATATGAACACTGAAGCTTTCTTT.

The chain uses TRBV5-1 and TRBJ1-1; 8 positions agree with TRBD1. The germline CDR1 and CDR2 sequences are SGHRS and YFSETQ. J gave up 4 bases and V 7 bases, and 6 bases lay outside the gene matches. The CDR3 covers 13 residues. CDR3 in amino acids: CASHNRGGTEAFF. Written as DNA, the CDR3 is TGCGCCAGCCACAACAGGGGGGGCACTGAAGCTTTCTTT.

The chain carries TRBV19 and TRBJ1-1; TRBD1 might be the D (6 bases). The CDR3 loop spans 11 amino acids. V was pared by 3 bases and J by 8 bases, with 7 bases between. Per the germline V gene, CDR1 is LNHDA and CDR2 is SQIVND (reference sequence). The CDR3 nucleotides read TGTGCCAGTAGTATCGGGACAGAAGCTTTCTTT. Amino acids: CASSIGTEAFF. Drawing the rest from reference TRBV19 and TRBJ1-1, the complete variable domain is DGGITQSPKYLFRKEGQNVTLSCEQNLNHDAMYWYRQDPGQGLRLIYYSQIVNDFQKGDIAEGYSVSREKKESFPLTVTSAQKNPTAFYLCASSIGTEAFFGQGTRLTVV.

The CDR3 sequence: CASSHSNSGELFF. The CDR3 coding sequence is TGTGCCAGCAGCCATTCCAACTCCGGGGAGCTGTTTTTT. The chain links TRBV5-6 to TRBJ2-2; no clear D. Looked up from germline, CDR1 is SGHDT and CDR2 is YYEEEE. The V end was cut by 4 bases, the J end by 6 bases, with 10 bases between. The CDR3 has 13 amino acids.

This clone showed up just a few times. The chain carries TRBV7-9 and TRBJ1-1, with no clear D. Trimming left V 4 bases short and J 4 bases short, with 13 bases between. Germline V lookup: CDR1 SEHNR, CDR2 FQNEAQ (reference sequence). CDR3 size: 14 residues. CDR3 sequence reads: CASSWRVSGTEAFF. The CDR3 DNA follows: TGTGCCAGCAGCTGGAGGGTATCGGGCACTGAAGCTTTCTTT.

This rearrangement joins TRBV6-1 to TRBJ1-2; 8 bases fit TRBD1. The CDR3 runs 14 residues. The ends lost 4 bases at V and 4 bases at J; junction bases unmatched: 5. Germline V gene lookup returns CDR1 MNHNS and CDR2 SASEGT. The CDR3 spells CASSVSGTGYGYTF. CDR3 DNA: TGTGCCAGCAGTGTTTCCGGGACAGGCTATGGCTACACCTTC.

The chain uses TRBV7-2 and TRBJ2-3; 9 nucleotides line up with TRBD2. The CDR3 has 17 amino acids. J gave up 2 bases and V 5 bases, and 11 bases lay outside the gene matches. CDR1 is SGHTA and CDR2 is FQGNSA in the germline V gene. This chain's CDR3 is CASSPRLGTSLTDTQYF. The CDR3 nucleotides read TGTGCCAGCAGCCCCCGCTTGGGGACTAGCCTCACAGATACGCAGTATTTT.

The CDR3 loop reads CASSPREGVNGYTF. The DNA of the CDR3 is TGTGCCAGTAGTCCTCGTGAAGGGGTGAATGGCTACACCTTC. The V gene is TRBV19, the J gene TRBJ1-2; tentative D call: TRBD1 (5 bases). V dropped 5 bases and J dropped 6 bases, with 16 bases sitting between them. The CDR3 covers 14 residues. Germline CDR1 is LNHDA and CDR2 is SQIVND (reference sequence).

Here the CDR3 reads CSGRGQGARSLYNEQFF. In DNA, the CDR3 is TGCAGCGGGCGGGGACAGGGCGCGCGGAGCCTCTACAATGAGCAGTTCTTC. The genes are TRBV29-1 and TRBJ2-1; the match to TRBD1 covers 9 bases. V was pared by 7 bases and J by 3 bases, with 16 bases of the junction left unmatched. The CDR3 has 17 amino acids. Germline V lookup: CDR1 SQVTM, CDR2 ANQGSEA.

This clone was observed a few times. The chain has TRBV10-1 and TRBJ1-1; D may be TRBD1 (5 bases). CDR1 WNHNN and CDR2 SYGVQD come from the germline V gene (reference sequence). The CDR3 contains 15 residues. V was pared by 1 base and J by 6 bases, with 15 bases between. The CDR3 coding sequence is TGCGCCAGCAGTGAGTATGTCGGGGGGTCGTCTGAAGCTTTCTTT. Protein sequence: CASSEYVGGSSEAFF.

The gene calls are TRBV19 and TRBJ1-4; possibly TRBD1 for D (6 bases). This CDR3 spans 18 amino acids. Germline CDR1 is LNHDA and CDR2 is SQIVND (reference sequence). The V end was cut by 3 bases, the J end by 0 bases, with 17 bases between. CDR3 residues: CASSIYGQITTTNEKLFF. As DNA, the CDR3 is TGTGCCAGTAGTATCTATGGACAGATAACCACAACTAATGAAAAACTGTTTTTT.

This chain links TRBV18 with TRBJ2-1; TRBD2 aligns across 8 bases. The J segment lost 5 bases and the V segment lost 4 bases, leaving 7 bases of the junction unmatched. The V gene's germline CDR1 is KGHSH and CDR2 LQKENI. This CDR3 comprises 15 residues. CDR3 loop: CASSQPGGSHNEQFF. The CDR3 DNA reads as TGTGCCAGCTCACAGCCGGGGGGGTCCCACAATGAGCAGTTCTTC.

The chain uses TRBV5-1 and TRBJ2-7; TRBD1 matches at 8 bases. The J segment lost 5 bases and the V segment lost 4 bases, leaving 11 bases of the junction unmatched. The CDR3 spans 15 residues. Germline lookup yields CDR1 SGHRS and CDR2 YFSETQ. CDR3 in DNA: TGCGCCAGCAGCCGCTCTATTGACAGGGGTGACGAGCAGTACTTC. Encoded protein: CASSRSIDRGDEQYF.

The gene calls are TRBV18 and TRBJ2-7, with 7 bases aligning to TRBD1. Trimming removed 3 bases from V and 3 bases from J; junction bases left unmatched: 5. This CDR3 comprises 14 residues. Germline V gene lookup returns CDR1 KGHSH and CDR2 LQKENI. CDR3 bases: TGTGCCAGCTCACCCGGGACAGAAAGCTACGAGCAGTACTTC. Translating gives CASSPGTESYEQYF.

CDR3 protein: CSVIHRERNTIYF. In nucleotides, the CDR3 is TGCAGCGTCATACACAGGGAGCGAAACACCATATATTTT. The genes are TRBV29-1 and TRBJ1-3; TRBD1 might be the D (6 bases). Trimming shortened V by 6 bases and J by 5 bases, and 14 bases separated the two germline ends. CDR3 size: 13 residues. Per the germline V gene, CDR1 is SQVTM and CDR2 is ANQGSEA. The full variable domain, with the rest looked up from reference TRBV29-1 and TRBJ1-3, is SAVISQKPSRDICQRGTSLTIQCQVDSQVTMMFWYRQQPGQSLTLIATANQGSEATYESGFVIDKFPISRPNLTFSTLTVSNMSPEDSSIYLCSVIHRERNTIYFGEGSWLTVV.

The rearrangement links TRBV30 to TRBJ1-5; no clear D. Germline assignment: CDR1 GTSNPN and CDR2 SVGIG (reference sequence). The CDR3 contains 13 residues. V was pared by 3 bases and J by 7 bases, with 13 bases between. The CDR3 spells CAWSGQEGQPQHF. The DNA for the CDR3 is TGTGCCTGGAGCGGCCAGGAAGGCCAGCCCCAGCATTTT. The full variable domain, rest sourced from reference TRBV30 and TRBJ1-5, is SQTIHQWPATLVQPVGSPLSLECTVEGTSNPNLYWYRQAAGRGLQLLFYSVGIGQISSEVPQNLSASRPQDRQFILSSKKLLLSDSGFYLCAWSGQEGQPQHFGDGTRLSIL.

The rearrangement joins TRBV5-1 to TRBJ2-3; a weak D match, TRBD1 (6 bases). Trimming pared 3 bases from V and 4 bases from J, leaving 18 bases between. The CDR3 consists of 16 residues. Germline V lookup: CDR1 SGHRS, CDR2 YFSETQ. The CDR3 here is CASSWQGLFNPDTQYF. The CDR3 DNA reads as TGCGCCAGCAGCTGGCAGGGGTTGTTTAATCCAGATACGCAGTATTTT.

J is TRBJ1-6 and V is TRBV6-6, with TRBD1 identical over 9 bases. V was clipped by 4 bases and J by 7 bases; unmatched bases: 2. CDR3 length equals 14 residues. Germline-derived CDR1 and CDR2 are MNHNY and SVGAGI (reference sequence). CDR3 loop: CASSFDRGNSPLHF. The CDR3 DNA follows: TGTGCCAGCAGTTTCGACAGGGGGAATTCACCCCTCCACTTT.

The chain joins TRBV4-1 to TRBJ2-7; D remains unclear. Germline V gene sequence: CDR1 MGHRA, CDR2 YSYEKL. This CDR3 contains 15 residues. V was pared by 4 bases and J by 0 bases, with 13 bases between. The CDR3 here is CASSPPGRFSYEQYF. The CDR3 DNA is TGCGCCAGCAGCCCCCCCGGTCGGTTCTCCTACGAGCAGTACTTC.

This clone showed up just a few times. V gene TRBV5-1 combines with J gene TRBJ1-1; D gene ambiguous. This CDR3 region has 15 residues. Per germline, CDR1 SGHRS and CDR2 YFSETQ. V gave up 2 bases and J gave up 4 bases, with 15 bases separating them. The CDR3 is CASSLGPRESTEAFF. CDR3 bases: TGCGCCAGCAGCTTAGGGCCGAGGGAAAGCACTGAAGCTTTCTTT.

This rearrangement joins TRBV10-3 to TRBJ2-3; D is undetermined. The CDR3 consists of 14 residues. V shed 5 bases and J shed 0 bases, with 9 bases lying between them. Germline-derived CDR1 and CDR2 are ENHRY and SYGVKD. CDR3 region: CAISQTSSTDTQYF. For the CDR3, the DNA is TGTGCCATCAGTCAGACAAGTAGCACAGATACGCAGTATTTT.

A single count supports this clone. The rearrangement uses TRBV7-2 and TRBJ2-5; 7 nucleotides line up with TRBD2. Germline CDR1 SGHTA, CDR2 FQGNSA. The CDR3 runs 15 residues. The V gene end was trimmed by 4 bases and the J gene end by 0 bases; junction bases not matched to a gene: 5. This CDR3 reads CASSYQRGNQETQYF. Here the CDR3 DNA reads TGTGCCAGCAGCTATCAGCGGGGTAACCAAGAGACCCAGTACTTC.

The chain carries TRBV18 and TRBJ1-2; tentatively, D is TRBD1 (6 bases). V lost 0 bases and J 2 bases, leaving 10 bases between the germline ends. This CDR3 is 15 amino acids long. Germline V gives CDR1 KGHSH, CDR2 LQKENI. CDR3 sequence: CASSPPLTGNYGYTF. The CDR3 DNA reads as TGTGCCAGCTCACCACCTTTGACAGGAAACTATGGCTACACCTTC.

V is TRBV7-6 and J is TRBJ2-3; D is undetermined. The CDR3 has 14 amino acids. Germline V gene sequence: CDR1 SGHVS, CDR2 FNYEAQ. Trimming removed 3 bases from V and 2 bases from J, with 9 bases in between. The CDR3 is CASSLEQNTDTQYF. CDR3 DNA: TGTGCCAGCAGCTTGGAACAGAACACAGATACGCAGTATTTT.

J is TRBJ2-2 and V is TRBV13, with 8 bases matching TRBD2. Germline CDR1 and CDR2: PRHDT and FYEKMQ (reference sequence). The trim removed 1 base at V and 7 bases at J, leaving 8 bases unmatched. The CDR3 contains 16 residues. CDR3 coding DNA: TGTGCCAGCAGCTTAGCCGTTAAGCGGGGGAGCGGGGAGCTGTTTTTT. Translation: CASSLAVKRGSGELFF. Combining the CDR3 with reference TRBV13 and TRBJ2-2 gives the whole variable domain AAGVIQSPRHLIKEKRETATLKCYPIPRHDTVYWYQQGPGQDPQFLISFYEKMQSDKGSIPDRFSAQQFSDYHSELNMSSLELGDSALYFCASSLAVKRGSGELFFGEGSRLTVL.

V is TRBV6-6 and J is TRBJ2-7, with D perhaps TRBD1 (6 bases). Germline V CDR1 and CDR2: MNHNY, SVGAGI (reference sequence). This CDR3 comprises 11 residues. The V gene lost 5 bases and the J gene lost 6 bases, with 8 bases spanning the gap. CDR3 nucleotides: TGTGCCAGCAGTAACAGGGTCGAGCAGTACTTC. Its protein product is CASSNRVEQYF.

Only a few counts were recorded for this clone. One end of the junction does not line up with germline, which may come from a read error. This chain joins TRBV7-9 and TRBJ1-2; D uncertain. Germline CDR1 SEHNR, CDR2 FQNEAQ (reference sequence). This CDR3 is 16 amino acids long. For the CDR3, the DNA is TGTTCCAGCAGCCCAAAAGCGGGGAAAAGCACCTATGGCTACACCTTC. It codes for CSSSPKAGKSTYGYTF.